This T cell receptor (beta chain) derives from a study of blood T cell repertoires in COVID-19. Background on the study: Some COVID-19 samples were acute and others convalescent; all came from the United States, Italy and Spain. PBMCs, B-cell-depleted T cells, or T cells provided the cDNA or gDNA that made up the material.

CDR1 LNHDA and CDR2 SQIVND come from the germline V gene (reference sequence). The CDR3 loop spans 15 amino acids. Deletions cut 4 bases from V and 2 bases from J, with 12 bases between. Assay: immunoSEQ multiplex PCR; the TCRdb copy retains only in-frame clones and omits some. This sample carries more than 65,000 clones, 79% of them seen once, and the ten largest clones take roughly 10%. This receptor was identified in a woman between 45 and 60 years old with acute or convalescent COVID-19. Sequencing was performed on peripheral blood. The chain combines TRBV19 with TRBJ1-5, with D perhaps TRBD1 (6 bases). The CDR3 nucleotides are TGTGCCAGTAGTACTCAACAGGGTGGCAATCAGCCCCAGCATTTT. It codes for CASSTQQGGNQPQHF.